This T cell receptor beta chain comes out of a study of cytomegalovirus exposure and HLA in healthy donors. Findings and limits, study-wide: CMV antigen specificity was confirmed in vitro for three CMV-associated chains. Many donors shared some public TCRs, even though most TCR sequences were rare.

Germline CDR1 LNHDA, CDR2 SQIVND (reference sequence). The J segment lost 9 bases and the V segment lost 5 bases, leaving 3 bases of the junction unmatched. This CDR3 has 12 residues. The donors were part of the validation cohort of some 120 subjects. That cohort was separate from the first cohort, which comprised about 730 subjects. With regard to this clone: Its antigen is unknown.

This table comes from immunoSEQ multiplex PCR, and its TCRdb copy is limited to in-frame clones, with some not included. The profile covers 140,000 to 150,000 clones, with approximately 90% appearing a single time and 0.69% taken by the ten largest. The sequencing input was PBMCs. This chain connects TRBV19 to TRBJ2-1; 8 nucleotides match TRBD2. This TCR derives from a man between 18 and 35 years old in good health and CMV-seronegative. CDR3 nucleotides: TGTGCCAGTAGTTTTAGCGGGATTGAGCAGTTCTTC. It is translated as CASSFSGIEQFF.